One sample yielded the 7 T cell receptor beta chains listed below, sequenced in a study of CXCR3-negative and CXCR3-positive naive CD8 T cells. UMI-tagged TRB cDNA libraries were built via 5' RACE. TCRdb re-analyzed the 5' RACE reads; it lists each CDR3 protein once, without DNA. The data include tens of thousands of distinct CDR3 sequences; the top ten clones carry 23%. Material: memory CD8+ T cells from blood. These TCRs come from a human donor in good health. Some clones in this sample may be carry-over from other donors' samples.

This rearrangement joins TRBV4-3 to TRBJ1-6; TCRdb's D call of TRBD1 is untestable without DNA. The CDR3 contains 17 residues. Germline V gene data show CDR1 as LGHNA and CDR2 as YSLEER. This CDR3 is CASSQAPGQAYNSPLHF.

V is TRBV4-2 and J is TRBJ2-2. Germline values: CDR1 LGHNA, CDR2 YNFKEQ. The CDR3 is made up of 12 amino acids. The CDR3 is CASSRATGELFF.

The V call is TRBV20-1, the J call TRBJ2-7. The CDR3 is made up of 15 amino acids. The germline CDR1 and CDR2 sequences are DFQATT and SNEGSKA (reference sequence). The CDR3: CSARDNQDLYYEQYF.

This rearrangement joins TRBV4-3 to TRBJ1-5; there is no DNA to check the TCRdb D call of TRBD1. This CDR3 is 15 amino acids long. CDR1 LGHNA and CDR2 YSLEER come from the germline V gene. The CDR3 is CASSLYRGSQQPQHF.

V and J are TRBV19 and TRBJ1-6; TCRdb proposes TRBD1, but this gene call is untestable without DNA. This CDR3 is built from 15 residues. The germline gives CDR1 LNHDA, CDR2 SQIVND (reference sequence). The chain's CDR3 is CASSVTTGVSSPLHF. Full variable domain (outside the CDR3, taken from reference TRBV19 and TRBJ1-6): DGGITQSPKYLFRKEGQNVTLSCEQNLNHDAMYWYRQDPGQGLRLIYYSQIVNDFQKGDIAEGYSVSREKKESFPLTVTSAQKNPTAFYLCASSVTTGVSSPLHFGNGTRLTVT.

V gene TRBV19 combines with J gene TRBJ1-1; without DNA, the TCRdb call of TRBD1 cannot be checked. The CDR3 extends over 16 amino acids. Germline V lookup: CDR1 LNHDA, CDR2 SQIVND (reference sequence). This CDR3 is CASSIPSGGMDTEAFF.

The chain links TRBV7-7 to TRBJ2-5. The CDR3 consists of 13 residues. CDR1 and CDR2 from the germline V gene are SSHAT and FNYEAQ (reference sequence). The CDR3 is CASSLLIEETQYF.